A selection of T cell receptor beta chains follows, all from one sample in a study of blood T cell repertoires in COVID-19. The repertoire was sequenced with immunoSEQ multiplex PCR; TCRdb's copy has only in-frame clones and lacks some. The repertoire has roughly 76,000 clones, about four fifths of them found once; the top ten carry about 21%. The sample consisted of peripheral blood. The receptors were gathered from a man aged 65-85 years with acute or convalescent COVID-19. The conserved cysteine and the conserved F or W are not part of the CDR3 here. A clone size is listed for some rows: how often the clone was seen (once, few, many), or a class if it is expanded.

v_call	clone_size	j_call	cdr3_aa
TRBV25-1	-	TRBJ1-2	AIHRGPLNYGYT
TRBV9	-	TRBJ1-1	ASSPPLGGTEAF
TRBV29-1	-	TRBJ2-5	SVVGSWQETQY
TRBV24-1	-	TRBJ2-2	ATSEWDRGSTGELF
TRBV19	-	TRBJ1-5	ASSIPGVGQPQH
TRBV6-5	-	TRBJ1-6	ASSPQGESPLH
TRBV5-1	-	TRBJ2-7	ASRGGAPTSYEQY
TRBV4-1	-	TRBJ1-2	ASSQADRAGYT
TRBV2	few	TRBJ1-4	ASSERGAGNEKLF
TRBV19	-	TRBJ2-1	ASSIGTLNEQF
TRBV18	-	TRBJ2-7	ASSPPATYEQY
TRBV7-3	-	TRBJ2-7	ASSLKGGRDEQY
TRBV5-4	-	TRBJ1-6	ASSPEVASPLH
TRBV7-2	few	TRBJ2-1	ASSSRDFYNEQF
TRBV23-1	-	TRBJ1-1	ASSQTLGTYGNTEAF
TRBV29-1	many	TRBJ2-1	SVGGQGNEQF
TRBV28	once	TRBJ2-3	ATTTSTDTQY
TRBV2	-	TRBJ1-4	ASSGLTGIYEKLF
TRBV28	-	TRBJ2-7	ASSSPREAAYEQY
TRBV27	-	TRBJ2-7	ASSPGLRYEQY
TRBV7-9	-	TRBJ1-1	ASSPGQGKNTEAF
TRBV6-1	-	TRBJ1-4	ASSEAGGEKLF
TRBV6-5	-	TRBJ2-5	ASILTGEETQY
TRBV7-2	-	TRBJ1-1	ASSPSGDRAPF
TRBV18	-	TRBJ1-5	ASSPQGGAYSNQPQH
TRBV5-1	-	TRBJ1-6	ASSSEENSPLH
TRBV19	-	TRBJ2-2	ASSGTARGELF
TRBV29-1	-	TRBJ2-5	SVGASGMPETQY
TRBV19	-	TRBJ1-1	ASSIGTRNTEAF
TRBV28	-	TRBJ2-1	ASVRPGFYNEQF
TRBV28	-	TRBJ1-3	ASHDSRGNTIY
TRBV29-1	few	TRBJ1-5	SVGQGSNQPQH
TRBV28	-	TRBJ1-4	ASSLLREKLF
TRBV6-6	-	TRBJ2-5	ASTMRGLVVKTQY
TRBV5-4	-	TRBJ2-3	ASSLATGSTDTQY
TRBV7-2	-	TRBJ2-3	ASSLDAALAQY
TRBV28	-	TRBJ1-6	ASSSRTGQSAPLH
TRBV4-3	once	TRBJ1-6	ASSQEGQGSPLH
TRBV28	-	TRBJ2-5	ASSLFGTSGGGTQY
TRBV28	-	TRBJ1-1	ASSLDSTEAF
TRBV2	-	TRBJ1-1	ASSLGEGTEAF
TRBV4-2	few	TRBJ1-1	ASSPSGATEAF